This is a list of T cell receptor beta chains from one sample in a study of blood T cell repertoires in COVID-19. Produced via immunoSEQ multiplex PCR; TCRdb's table is partial and in-frame only. The sample has about 220,000 clones; roughly 80% are singletons. Specimen: PBMCs or T cells enriched from blood (not recorded which). These TCRs come from a woman in her thirties or forties with acute COVID-19. Both conserved end residues are part of each CDR3. D genes are given only for firm matches. Some rows mark clone size as missing; the rest say once, few, many or name a class of expanded clone.

>TRBV11-2|TRBJ2-7|-|few
CASSSITTDRSREQYF
TGTGCCAGCAGCTCAATTACGACAGACCGGTCGCGCGAGCAGTACTTC
>TRBV18|TRBJ1-1|-|-
CASSPMVQQNTEAFF
TGTGCCAGCTCACCGATGGTACAGCAGAACACTGAAGCTTTCTTT
>TRBV9|TRBJ2-1|TRBD2|-
CASSLPSGTSYNEQFF
TGTGCCAGCAGCCTTCCCAGCGGGACCTCCTACAATGAGCAGTTCTTC
>TRBV14|TRBJ2-1|-|-
CASSQDFRSEGPSGAPFF
TGTGCCAGCAGCCAAGATTTTCGGTCCGAAGGACCAAGTGGGGCGCCGTTCTTC
>TRBV30|TRBJ1-2|-|-
CAWSVLSSQGIKRGYTF
TGTGCCTGGAGTGTACTCTCGAGCCAGGGGATAAAACGTGGCTACACCTTC
>TRBV10-1|TRBJ2-7|-|-
CASSQGSYEQYF
TGCGCCAGCAGTCAGGGGTCCTACGAGCAGTACTTC
>TRBV30|TRBJ1-1|-|-
CAWAHGAWAEAFF
TGTGCCTGGGCTCATGGGGCTTGGGCTGAAGCTTTCTTT
>TRBV6-4|TRBJ1-1|-|-
CASSDSRGSTEAFF
TGTGCCAGCAGTGACTCGAGAGGGTCCACTGAAGCTTTCTTT
>TRBV9|TRBJ2-5|TRBD1|-
CASSPWDRATQTQYF
TGTGCCAGCAGCCCCTGGGACAGGGCGACGCAGACCCAGTACTTC
>TRBV6-5|TRBJ2-1|TRBD1|-
CASSSPPTGSQFF
TGTGCCAGCAGTTCCCCCCCGACAGGGTCGCAGTTCTTC
>TRBV9|TRBJ1-2|TRBD1|-
CASSAGYQGDGYTF
TGTGCCAGCAGCGCGGGGTACCAGGGGGATGGCTACACCTTC
>TRBV5-1|TRBJ2-1|TRBD1|-
CASKRDSDNEQFF
TGCGCCAGCAAAAGGGACAGTGACAATGAGCAGTTCTTC
>TRBV28|TRBJ2-5|-|once
CASSLKTGIQETQYF
TGTGCCAGCAGCTTGAAAACCGGGATACAAGAGACCCAGTACTTC
>TRBV7-9|TRBJ2-3|TRBD2|once
CASSPRGGFGTDTQYF
TGTGCCAGCAGCCCGCGGGGGGGTTTCGGCACAGATACGCAGTATTTT
>TRBV7-3|TRBJ2-3|-|-
CASSQQGLSTADTQYF
TGTGCCAGCAGCCAACAAGGACTATCTACGGCAGATACGCAGTATTTT
>TRBV5-4|TRBJ1-1|-|-
CASSLGRTTEAFF
TGTGCCAGCAGCTTAGGGAGGACCACTGAAGCTTTCTTT
>TRBV9|TRBJ2-2|TRBD2|once
CASSPEASGLAGVIGELFF
TGTGCCAGCAGCCCAGAGGCTTCGGGACTAGCGGGAGTTATCGGGGAGCTGTTTTTT
>TRBV5-1|TRBJ1-2|-|-
CASTRGAGLGYTF
TGCGCCAGCACCCGGGGGGCAGGGCTTGGCTACACCTTC
>TRBV7-9|TRBJ2-1|-|-
CASSLGASYNEQFF
TGTGCCAGCAGCCTCGGAGCGAGCTACAATGAGCAGTTCTTC
>TRBV30|TRBJ1-1|-|-
CAWETRNTEAFF
TGTGCCTGGGAGACACGGAACACTGAAGCTTTCTTT
>TRBV11-3|TRBJ2-2|-|few
CASSFGPTGAGELFF
TGTGCCAGCAGCTTCGGGCCCACGGGAGCGGGGGAGCTGTTTTTT
>TRBV7-7|TRBJ2-2|-|-
CASSSGSGQNTGELFF
TGTGCCAGCAGCTCGGGGAGCGGGCAGAACACCGGGGAGCTGTTTTTT
>TRBV28|TRBJ1-5|-|-
CASSLAGDNQPQHF
TGTGCCAGCAGTTTAGCCGGGGACAATCAGCCCCAGCATTTT
>TRBV20-1|TRBJ1-2|-|-
CSARDYGYTF
TGCAGTGCCAGGGACTATGGCTACACCTTC
>TRBV9|TRBJ1-1|TRBD1|few
CASSVHAGQENTEAFF
TGTGCCAGCAGCGTACATGCGGGACAGGAGAACACTGAAGCTTTCTTT
>TRBV20-1|TRBJ2-7|TRBD2|few
CSASVSGVTYEQYF
TGCAGTGCTAGTGTAAGCGGGGTGACCTACGAGCAGTACTTC
>TRBV7-9|TRBJ2-4|TRBD1|-
CASRSTGDTIQYF
TGTGCCAGCAGGAGCACAGGGGACACCATTCAGTACTTC
>TRBV30|TRBJ1-1|-|-
CAWRYWGRSEAFF
TGTGCCTGGAGGTATTGGGGGCGAAGTGAAGCTTTCTTT
>TRBV6-5|TRBJ1-5|-|few
CASSYGFGSNQPQHF
TGTGCCAGCAGTTACGGATTCGGGTCGAATCAGCCCCAGCATTTT
>TRBV14|TRBJ2-7|-|-
CASSQERGGEQYF
TGTGCCAGCAGCCAAGAAAGAGGCGGCGAGCAGTACTTC
>TRBV19|TRBJ2-2|TRBD1|once
CASSMDTTGYGELFF
TGTGCCAGTAGTATGGACACGACAGGGTACGGGGAGCTGTTTTTT
>TRBV19|TRBJ2-7|TRBD1|-
CASSIGAGQGSYEQYF
TGTGCCAGTAGTATAGGCGCTGGACAGGGGTCCTACGAGCAGTACTTC
>TRBV6-2/TRBV6-3|TRBJ2-7|-|once
CASSHSYEQYF
TGTGCCAGCAGTCACAGCTACGAGCAGTACTTC
>TRBV2|TRBJ2-1|-|-
CASLRVNEQFF
TGTGCCAGCCTGCGGGTCAATGAGCAGTTCTTC
>TRBV2|TRBJ2-7|TRBD1|-
CASRLTGTGAYEQYF
TGTGCCAGCAGGTTAACCGGGACAGGGGCCTACGAGCAGTACTTC
>TRBV11-2|TRBJ2-7|TRBD1|-
CASSLSGRGFSEQYF
TGTGCCAGCAGCTTAAGCGGCAGGGGGTTTTCCGAGCAGTACTTC
>TRBV11-2|TRBJ2-3|-|-
CASSLVGPDADTQYF
TGTGCCAGCAGCTTAGTTGGGCCCGATGCAGATACGCAGTATTTT
>TRBV9|TRBJ1-3|TRBD1|-
CASSVGPGTGGAGNTIYF
TGTGCCAGCAGCGTAGGTCCCGGGACAGGGGGAGCGGGAAACACCATATATTTT
>TRBV5-1|TRBJ2-5|-|once
CASSLPEETQYF
TGCGCCAGCAGCTTGCCGGAAGAGACCCAGTACTTC
>TRBV7-9|TRBJ1-5|-|-
CASSLGGGSGQPQHF
TGTGCCAGCAGCTTAGGCGGGGGATCAGGACAGCCCCAGCATTTT
>TRBV5-1|TRBJ1-4|-|-
CASQELNEKLFF
TGCGCCAGCCAAGAACTGAATGAAAAACTGTTTTTT
>TRBV12-3/TRBV12-4|TRBJ1-2|-|-
CASSLGEGGYTF
TGTGCCAGCAGTTTAGGTGAGGGTGGCTACACCTTC
>TRBV19|TRBJ1-1|-|-
CASSVGRLEGTEAFF
TGTGCCAGTAGTGTTGGAAGGCTGGAGGGCACTGAAGCTTTCTTT
>TRBV5-1|TRBJ1-3|-|many
CASSPALSSGNTIYF
TGCGCCAGCAGCCCAGCGTTGAGCTCTGGAAACACCATATATTTT
>TRBV25-1|TRBJ2-6|-|-
CASSANRDSGANVLTF
TGTGCCAGCAGCGCAAACAGGGACTCTGGGGCCAACGTCCTGACTTTC
>TRBV5-4|TRBJ2-5|TRBD2|once
CASSLVGGNQETQYF
TGTGCCAGCAGCTTGGTCGGGGGGAACCAAGAGACCCAGTACTTC
>TRBV11-2|TRBJ2-5|-|few
CASSLLQETQYF
TGTGCCAGCAGTCTACTACAAGAGACCCAGTACTTC
>TRBV4-2|TRBJ1-1|-|-
CASSPSVGGKTEAFF
TGTGCCAGCAGCCCAAGCGTCGGGGGAAAGACTGAAGCTTTCTTT